The 29 T cell receptor beta chains below come from one sample, sequenced in a study of T cell changes during pregnancy in multiple sclerosis. The assay was immunoSEQ multiplex PCR, and TCRdb's table has in-frame clones only and misses some. The profile shows 50,000 or so clones, approximately 92% of them singletons. The sequenced sample was peripheral blood, obtained after pregnancy. The receptors were sampled from a female donor in good health, enrolled as a control in a pregnancy study.

The chain has TRBV6-1 and TRBJ1-5; weak D call: TRBD1 (5 bases). The CDR3 spans 18 residues. The V gene lost 6 bases and the J gene lost 4 bases, with 25 bases spanning the gap. Germline V gives CDR1 MNHNS, CDR2 SASEGT. The CDR3 loop reads CASRERLGGVLYNQPQHF. The CDR3 DNA reads as TGTGCCAGCAGAGAAAGGCTTGGGGGGGTTTTGTATAATCAGCCCCAGCATTTT.

This clone showed up just once. The chain joins TRBV7-9 to TRBJ1-4; 8 bases are shared with TRBD1. The CDR3 runs 15 residues. The J segment lost 6 bases and the V segment lost 5 bases, leaving 8 bases of the junction unmatched. Germline CDR1 reads SEHNR; CDR2 reads FQNEAQ (reference sequence). CDR3 nucleotide sequence: TGTGCCAGCAGCCGAAACAGGGGGGTCGATGAAAAACTGTTTTTT. Translating gives CASSRNRGVDEKLFF.

The genes are TRBV5-4 and TRBJ1-2; the match to TRBD1 covers 8 bases. This CDR3 comprises 16 residues. The V gene's germline CDR1 is SGHNT and CDR2 YYREEE (reference sequence). V shed 0 bases and J 4 bases; nucleotides not matched to a gene: 8. The CDR3 region is CASSLAGTGVLYGYTF. Here the CDR3 DNA reads TGTGCCAGCAGCTTGGCCGGGACAGGCGTTCTCTATGGCTACACCTTC.

The chain links TRBV5-1 to TRBJ1-1; 8 positions match TRBD1. Germline V gene data show CDR1 as SGHRS and CDR2 as YFSETQ. This CDR3 spans 16 amino acids. V dropped 3 bases and J dropped 0; count of bases not matched to a gene: 7. The CDR3 is CASSSDRGGMNTEAFF. The CDR3 DNA follows: TGCGCCAGCAGCTCCGACAGGGGTGGGATGAACACTGAAGCTTTCTTT. Filled out from reference TRBV5-1 and TRBJ1-1, the complete variable domain reads KAGVTQTPRYLIKTRGQQVTLSCSPISGHRSVSWYQQTPGQGLQFLFEYFSETQRNKGNFPGRFSGRQFSNSRSEMNVSTLELGDSALYLCASSSDRGGMNTEAFFGQGTRLTVV.

V and J are TRBV5-1 and TRBJ1-5; 7 positions agree with TRBD1. The CDR3 extends over 15 amino acids. Trimming removed 5 bases from V and 0 bases from J; junction bases left unmatched: 5. From germline, CDR1 is SGHRS and CDR2 YFSETQ. CDR3 nucleotides: TGCGCCAGCAGATCAGGGGGAGATAGCAATCAGCCCCAGCATTTT. Translation gives CASRSGGDSNQPQHF.

V and J are TRBV23-1 and TRBJ2-2; D gene ambiguous. TRBV23-1 is recorded as an ORF, its role being uncertain. This CDR3 region has 15 residues. The V and J ends lost 3 bases and 4 bases respectively, with 12 bases between them. Written as DNA, the CDR3 is TGCGCCAGCAGTCAGGGCAGGCTGTTCACCGGGGAGCTGTTTTTT. Its protein product is CASSQGRLFTGELFF.

V is TRBV19 and J is TRBJ2-1; D unclear. The CDR3 is 17 residues long. Trimming cost V 6 bases and J 1 base, with 19 bases left between them. In germline, CDR1 is LNHDA, CDR2 SQIVND (reference sequence). The DNA for the CDR3 is TGTGCCAGTAGATCGCGTGCGTCTTGGTTATCCTACAATGAGCAGTTCTTC. Protein: CASRSRASWLSYNEQFF.

The rearrangement links TRBV28 to TRBJ1-2; a possible D gene is TRBD1 (5 bases). The V end lost 2 bases, the J end lost 3 bases, and 10 bases lay between the germline ends. The CDR3 runs to 14 residues. Looked up from germline, CDR1 is MDHEN and CDR2 is SYDVKM. The CDR3: CASSLGGSHYGYTF. The CDR3 DNA reads TGTGCCAGCAGTTTAGGGGGGAGCCACTATGGCTACACCTTC.

The chain joins TRBV6-5 to TRBJ1-6; 9 bases agree with TRBD1. This CDR3 is 15 amino acids long. Germline V gene sequence: CDR1 MNHEY, CDR2 SVGAGI. V lost 6 bases to trimming and J lost 7 bases; unmatched junction nucleotides: 7. The CDR3 bases are TGTGCCAGCAGGGTGACAGGGGGTCTGAATTCACCCCTCCACTTT. Its protein product is CASRVTGGLNSPLHF.

The chain links TRBV28 to TRBJ2-7, with D perhaps matching TRBD1 (5 bases). V lost 7 bases, J lost 4 bases, and 17 bases lay in between. CDR1 MDHEN and CDR2 SYDVKM come from the germline V gene. CDR3 size: 14 residues. CDR3 sequence: CASTPETVLYEQYF. The DNA for the CDR3 is TGTGCCAGCACCCCAGAGACAGTACTGTACGAGCAGTACTTC.

This chain links TRBV19 with TRBJ2-7; tentatively, D is TRBD1 (6 bases). The V and J ends lost 5 bases and 2 bases respectively, with 13 bases between them. Germline V gene lookup returns CDR1 LNHDA and CDR2 SQIVND (reference sequence). The CDR3 covers 14 residues. The CDR3 sequence is CASSPTGPPYEQYF. Written as DNA, the CDR3 is TGTGCCAGTAGTCCTACAGGGCCTCCCTACGAGCAGTACTTC.

V usage is TRBV28 and J usage is TRBJ1-5; no firm D call. CDR1 is MDHEN, CDR2 SYDVKM, per germline. V lost 6 bases to trimming and J lost 0 bases, with 18 bases between them. The CDR3 consists of 17 residues. In DNA, the CDR3 is TGTGCCAGCAGCCCCGCGGATGCCGCTAATAGCAATCAGCCCCAGCATTTT. Translated, it gives CASSPADAANSNQPQHF.

The rearrangement links TRBV18 to TRBJ1-4; D might be TRBD1 (6 bases). Germline V gives CDR1 KGHSH, CDR2 LQKENI. The CDR3 has 13 amino acids. V lost 1 base to trimming and J lost 8 bases, with 8 bases between them. The CDR3 loop reads CASSPRGQEKLFF. CDR3 sequence (DNA): TGTGCCAGCTCACCACGGGGGCAGGAAAAACTGTTTTTT. Based on the CDR3 plus reference TRBV18 and TRBJ1-4, the full variable domain is NAGVMQNPRHLVRRRGQEARLRCSPMKGHSHVYWYRQLPEEGLKFMVYLQKENIIDESGMPKERFSAEFPKEGPSILRIQQVVRGDSAAYFCASSPRGQEKLFFGSGTQLSVL.

The V and J genes are TRBV5-6 and TRBJ1-2; D might be TRBD1 (5 bases). V lost 0 bases, J lost 3 bases, and 9 bases lay in between. Germline CDR1 SGHDT, CDR2 YYEEEE. The CDR3 covers 14 residues. CDR3 sequence reads: CASSLAGDYYGYTF. In nucleotides, the CDR3 is TGTGCCAGCAGCTTGGCGGGGGATTACTATGGCTACACCTTC.

The chain links TRBV7-9 to TRBJ2-1; 13 positions match TRBD2. CDR1 SEHNR and CDR2 FQNEAQ come from the germline V gene (reference sequence). The CDR3 has 17 residues. V lost 5 bases and J lost 3; bases outside the gene matches: 7. The CDR3 coding sequence is TGTGCCAGCAGCCGACGGACTAGCGGGGGCGACTACAATGAGCAGTTCTTC. Translation: CASSRRTSGGDYNEQFF.

V usage is TRBV5-1 and J usage is TRBJ1-1; D not certain. In germline, CDR1 is SGHRS, CDR2 YFSETQ. This CDR3 region has 14 residues. Trimming shortened V by 0 bases and J by 0 bases, and 6 bases separated the two germline ends. The CDR3 DNA sequence: TGCGCCAGCAGCTTGGTGTCTCTGAACACTGAAGCTTTCTTT. Its protein product is CASSLVSLNTEAFF. Looking up the rest from reference TRBV5-1 and TRBJ1-1 gives the full variable domain: KAGVTQTPRYLIKTRGQQVTLSCSPISGHRSVSWYQQTPGQGLQFLFEYFSETQRNKGNFPGRFSGRQFSNSRSEMNVSTLELGDSALYLCASSLVSLNTEAFFGQGTRLTVV.

The chain links TRBV11-2 to TRBJ2-7; D is ambiguous. The CDR3 sequence is 14 residues long. Per the germline V gene, CDR1 is SGHAT and CDR2 is FQNNGV. The V end lost 1 base, the J end lost 5 bases, and 12 bases lay between the germline ends. CDR3 DNA: TGTGCCAGCAGCTTAGCTTCTAGGCGGCACGAGCAGTACTTC. Amino acids: CASSLASRRHEQYF.

The chain carries TRBV28 and TRBJ1-6; D unresolved. Germline V gene data show CDR1 as MDHEN and CDR2 as SYDVKM. The CDR3 spans 15 residues. V shed 3 bases and J shed 8 bases, with 14 bases lying between them. CDR3 loop: CASSFQQVFHSPLHF. The CDR3 region has the DNA TGTGCCAGCAGTTTTCAGCAGGTCTTCCATTCACCCCTCCACTTT.

This clone was picked up one time. V and J are TRBV28 and TRBJ1-5, with D possibly matching TRBD1 (6 bases). The germline V and J ends were trimmed by 7 bases and 6 bases, with 28 bases remaining between them. Looked up from germline, CDR1 is MDHEN and CDR2 is SYDVKM. This CDR3 is built from 18 residues. The CDR3 DNA reads as TGTGCCAGCATCGAAGCGGAAGGGGGTTGGGGGTTGGTTCAGCCCCAGCATTTT. It codes for CASIEAEGGWGLVQPQHF.

The chain employs TRBV28 and TRBJ2-1; D is possibly TRBD2 (6 bases). This CDR3 is 16 amino acids long. V was pared by 4 bases and J by 2 bases, with 15 bases between. The germline gives CDR1 MDHEN, CDR2 SYDVKM. DNA of the CDR3: TGTGCCAGCAGTTCGAATAGGGCGGGACCCTACAATGAGCAGTTCTTC. Protein product: CASSSNRAGPYNEQFF.

This chain links TRBV5-6 with TRBJ1-2; 7 bases align to TRBD1. The CDR3 has 16 residues. CDR1 and CDR2 (germline): SGHDT, YYEEEE. V lost 2 bases and J lost 8; bases outside the gene matches: 15. The CDR3 bases are TGTGCCAGCAGCTTAATATCGACAGGGAATAGTATGGGCTACACCTTC. The encoded protein is CASSLISTGNSMGYTF.

The J gene is TRBJ2-1, the V gene TRBV6-4; 14 nucleotides agree with TRBD2. The J segment lost 4 bases and the V segment lost 6 bases, leaving 5 bases of the junction unmatched. This CDR3 comprises 16 residues. CDR1 is MRHNA, CDR2 SNTAGT, per germline. The CDR3 sequence: CASSLGLAGGYNEQFF. The CDR3 bases are TGTGCCAGCAGCCTCGGACTAGCGGGGGGTTACAATGAGCAGTTCTTC.

The CDR3 here is CASSLREEYYGYTF. CDR3 bases: TGTGCCAGCAGCCTACGCGAGGAATACTATGGCTACACCTTC. This chain joins TRBV7-9 and TRBJ1-2; no definite D call. Trimming shortened V by 5 bases and J by 3 bases, and 13 bases separated the two germline ends. The CDR3 has 14 residues. The germline V gene has CDR1 SEHNR and CDR2 FQNEAQ (reference sequence).

The chain uses TRBV27 and TRBJ1-1; no clear D gene. This CDR3 is built from 14 residues. Trimming cost V 8 bases and J 1 base, with 14 bases left between them. The germline V gene encodes CDR1 MNHEY and CDR2 SMNVEV (reference sequence). The CDR3 region is CASQTLGGNTEAFF. Here the CDR3 DNA reads TGTGCCAGCCAGACGCTCGGAGGGAACACTGAAGCTTTCTTT.

The V call is TRBV11-2, the J call TRBJ2-3; 15 nucleotides agree with TRBD2. The CDR3 is made up of 15 amino acids. Germline lookup yields CDR1 SGHAT and CDR2 FQNNGV. The ends lost 10 bases at V and 3 bases at J; junction bases unmatched: 5. CDR3 bases: TGTGCCACTTCCGGGACTAGCGGGGGGACAGATACGCAGTATTTT. It translates to CATSGTSGGTDTQYF. The variable domain in full, completed from reference TRBV11-2 and TRBJ2-3, reads EAGVAQSPRYKIIEKRQSVAFWCNPISGHATLYWYQQILGQGPKLLIQFQNNGVVDDSQLPKDRFSAERLKGVDSTLKIQPAKLEDSAVYLCATSGTSGGTDTQYFGPGTRLTVL.

Written as DNA, the CDR3 is TGCGCCAGCAGCTTGTCGGCAGGGAACTCACCCCTCCACTTT. Translating it yields CASSLSAGNSPLHF. This sequence joins TRBV5-1 and TRBJ1-6; the D gene is possibly TRBD1 (5 bases). The CDR3 totals 14 residues. Trimming took 1 base from V and 10 from J, leaving 12 bases between them. From germline, CDR1 is SGHRS and CDR2 YFSETQ.

For the CDR3, the DNA is TGTGCCAGCAGCCCATTGAGAGAAAAACTGTTTTTT. As protein: CASSPLREKLFF. The genes are TRBV11-2 and TRBJ1-4; D is uncertain. The V end was cut by 5 bases, the J end by 8 bases, with 9 bases between. Germline CDR1 and CDR2: SGHAT and FQNNGV. CDR3 size: 12 residues.

The gene calls are TRBV6-4 and TRBJ2-3; D unclear. Germline CDR1 and CDR2: MRHNA and SNTAGT. The CDR3 spans 15 residues. The V and J ends lost 4 bases and 1 base respectively, with 12 bases between them. CDR3 in amino acids: CASSGSLGGTDTQYF. In nucleotides, the CDR3 is TGTGCCAGCAGTGGGAGTTTAGGCGGCACAGATACGCAGTATTTT.

CDR3 coding DNA: TGTGCCAGCAGCGGATTCGGGAACACTGAAGCTTTCTTT. Protein product: CASSGFGNTEAFF. V and J are TRBV9 and TRBJ1-1, with D uncertain. Germline CDR1 SGDLS, CDR2 YYNGEE. Trimming removed 3 bases from V and 1 base from J, with 7 bases in between. The length of the CDR3 is 13 residues.